The 2 T cell receptor beta chains given below trace back to one sample, sequenced in a study of T cell responses to AZD1222 COVID-19 vaccine. Libraries were prepared by immunoSEQ multiplex PCR; TCRdb keeps only in-frame clonotypes and omits some of them. Here the sample spans 150,000 or so clones, approximately 84% being singletons. The input for sequencing was peripheral blood, taken on day 0 of AZD1222 vaccination. These receptors all stem from an adult in good health.

This sequence joins TRBV6-5 and TRBJ2-7; D might be TRBD1 (6 bases). From germline, CDR1 is MNHEY and CDR2 SVGAGI. This CDR3 is 12 amino acids long. V lost 9 bases and J lost 5, with 14 bases in between. The CDR3 DNA reads as TGTGCCAGTTACACAGAGGGGGACGAGCAGTACTTC. It yields the protein CASYTEGDEQYF.

In its sample, this clone was seen once. CDR3 coding DNA: TGCGCCAGCAGCTTGGATCCAGCGGGGGGTAATGAGCAGTTCTTC. Its protein is CASSLDPAGGNEQFF. The chain joins TRBV5-1 to TRBJ2-1; 9 positions match TRBD2. The CDR3 runs to 15 residues. The V and J ends lost 0 bases and 7 bases, in that order; junction bases with no gene match: 5. Germline-derived CDR1 and CDR2 are SGHRS and YFSETQ.